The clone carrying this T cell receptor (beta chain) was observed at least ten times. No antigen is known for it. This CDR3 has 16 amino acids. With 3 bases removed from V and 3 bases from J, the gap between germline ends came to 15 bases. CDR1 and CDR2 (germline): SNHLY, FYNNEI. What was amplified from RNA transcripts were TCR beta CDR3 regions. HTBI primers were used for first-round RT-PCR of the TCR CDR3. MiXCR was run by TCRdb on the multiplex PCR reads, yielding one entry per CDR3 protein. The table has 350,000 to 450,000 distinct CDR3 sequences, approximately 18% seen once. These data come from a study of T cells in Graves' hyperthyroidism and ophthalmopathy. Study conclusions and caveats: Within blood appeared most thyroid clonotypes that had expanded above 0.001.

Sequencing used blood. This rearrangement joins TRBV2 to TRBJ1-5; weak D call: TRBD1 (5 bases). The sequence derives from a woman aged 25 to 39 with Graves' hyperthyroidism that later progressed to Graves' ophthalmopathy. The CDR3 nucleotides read TGTGCCAGCAGTGATGGGGCAGGAGTAAACAATCAGCCCCAGCATTTT. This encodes CASSDGAGVNNQPQHF.